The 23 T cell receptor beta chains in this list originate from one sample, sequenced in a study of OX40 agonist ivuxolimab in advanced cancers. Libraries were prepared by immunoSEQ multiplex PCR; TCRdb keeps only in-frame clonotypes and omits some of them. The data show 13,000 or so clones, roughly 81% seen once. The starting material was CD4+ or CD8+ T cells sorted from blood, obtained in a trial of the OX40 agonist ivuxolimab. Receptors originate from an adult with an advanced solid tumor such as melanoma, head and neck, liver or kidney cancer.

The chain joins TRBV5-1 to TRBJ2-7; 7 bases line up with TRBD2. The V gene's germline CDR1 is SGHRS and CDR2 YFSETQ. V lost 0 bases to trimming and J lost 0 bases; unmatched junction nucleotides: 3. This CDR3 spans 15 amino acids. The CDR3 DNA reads TGCGCCAGCAGCTTGGGGGCTAGCGGCTCCTACGAGCAGTACTTC. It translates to CASSLGASGSYEQYF.

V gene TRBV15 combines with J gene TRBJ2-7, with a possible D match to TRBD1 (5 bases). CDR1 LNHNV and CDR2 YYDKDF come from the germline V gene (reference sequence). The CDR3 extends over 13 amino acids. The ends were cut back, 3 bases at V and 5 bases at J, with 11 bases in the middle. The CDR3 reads CATSSASGNEQYF. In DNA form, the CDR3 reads TGTGCCACCAGCAGCGCTTCAGGGAACGAGCAGTACTTC.

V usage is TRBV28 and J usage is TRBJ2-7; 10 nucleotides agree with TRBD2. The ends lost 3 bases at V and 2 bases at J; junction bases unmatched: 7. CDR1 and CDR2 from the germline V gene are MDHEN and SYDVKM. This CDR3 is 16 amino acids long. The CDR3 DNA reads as TGTGCCAGCAGTTTCCTAGCGGGAGTACGGGCCTACGAGCAGTACTTC. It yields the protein CASSFLAGVRAYEQYF.

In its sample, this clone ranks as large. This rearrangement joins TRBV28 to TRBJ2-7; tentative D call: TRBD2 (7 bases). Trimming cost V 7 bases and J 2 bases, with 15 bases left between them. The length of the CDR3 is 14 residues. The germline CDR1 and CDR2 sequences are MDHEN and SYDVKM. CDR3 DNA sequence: TGTGCCAGCACCCTTCGGGGGGCTACCTACGAGCAGTACTTC. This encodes CASTLRGATYEQYF.

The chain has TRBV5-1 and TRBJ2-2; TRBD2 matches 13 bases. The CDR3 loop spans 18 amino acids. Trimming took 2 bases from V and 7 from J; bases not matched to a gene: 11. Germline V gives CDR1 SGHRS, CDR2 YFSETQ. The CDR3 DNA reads TGCGCCAGCAGCTTCGGACTAGCGGGAGCTTTGTGGGTCGGGGAGCTGTTTTTT. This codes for CASSFGLAGALWVGELFF.

As DNA, the CDR3 is TGTGCCACCAGCAGGGATAATAGCAATCAGCCCCAGCATTTT. This sequence encodes CATSRDNSNQPQHF. The chain carries TRBV15 and TRBJ1-5; no clear D. The CDR3 extends over 14 amino acids. Trimming shortened V by 3 bases and J by 0 bases, and 6 bases separated the two germline ends. CDR1 LNHNV and CDR2 YYDKDF come from the germline V gene (reference sequence). The full variable domain, rest sourced from reference TRBV15 and TRBJ1-5, is DAMVIQNPRYQVTQFGKPVTLSCSQTLNHNVMYWYQQKSSQAPKLLFHYYDKDFNNEADTPDNFQSRRPNTSFCFLDIRSPGLGDTAMYLCATSRDNSNQPQHFGDGTRLSIL.

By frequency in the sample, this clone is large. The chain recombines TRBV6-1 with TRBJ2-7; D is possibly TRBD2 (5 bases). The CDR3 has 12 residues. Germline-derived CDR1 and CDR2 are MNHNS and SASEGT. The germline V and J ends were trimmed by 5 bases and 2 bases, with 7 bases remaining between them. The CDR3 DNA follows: TGTGCCAGCAGTCAGACTACCTACGAGCAGTACTTC. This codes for CASSQTTYEQYF.

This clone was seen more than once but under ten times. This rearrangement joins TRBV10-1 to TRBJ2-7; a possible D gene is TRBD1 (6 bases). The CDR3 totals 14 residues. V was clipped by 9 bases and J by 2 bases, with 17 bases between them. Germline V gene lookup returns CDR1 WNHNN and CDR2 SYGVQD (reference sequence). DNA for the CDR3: TGCGCCAGGACCCACAGGGCCGTGACCTACGAGCAGTACTTC. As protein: CARTHRAVTYEQYF.

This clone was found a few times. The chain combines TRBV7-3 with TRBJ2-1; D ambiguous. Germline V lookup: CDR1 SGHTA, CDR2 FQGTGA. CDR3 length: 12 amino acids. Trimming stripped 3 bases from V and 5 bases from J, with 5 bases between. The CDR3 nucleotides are TGTGCCAGCAGCTTCGGAAACAATGAGCAGTTCTTC. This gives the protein CASSFGNNEQFF.

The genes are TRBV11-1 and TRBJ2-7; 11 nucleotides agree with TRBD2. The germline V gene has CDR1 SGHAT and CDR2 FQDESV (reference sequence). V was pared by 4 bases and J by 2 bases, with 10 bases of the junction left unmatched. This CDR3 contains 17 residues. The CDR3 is CASSSTIAGGSAYEQYF. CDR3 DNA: TGTGCCAGCAGCTCCACCATAGCGGGAGGGAGTGCCTACGAGCAGTACTTC.

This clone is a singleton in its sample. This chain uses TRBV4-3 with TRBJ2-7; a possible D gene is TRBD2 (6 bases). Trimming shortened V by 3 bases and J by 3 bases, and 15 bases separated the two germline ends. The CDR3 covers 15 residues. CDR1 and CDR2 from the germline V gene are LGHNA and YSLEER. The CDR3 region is CASSQVVSGLYEQYF. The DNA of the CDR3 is TGCGCCAGCAGCCAGGTCGTTTCGGGACTCTACGAGCAGTACTTC.

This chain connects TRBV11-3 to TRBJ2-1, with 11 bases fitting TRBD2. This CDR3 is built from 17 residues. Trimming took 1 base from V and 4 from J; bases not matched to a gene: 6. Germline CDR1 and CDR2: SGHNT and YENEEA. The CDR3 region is CASSLVPTSGSYNEQFF. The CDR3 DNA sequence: TGTGCCAGCAGCTTAGTGCCAACTAGCGGGAGTTACAATGAGCAGTTCTTC.

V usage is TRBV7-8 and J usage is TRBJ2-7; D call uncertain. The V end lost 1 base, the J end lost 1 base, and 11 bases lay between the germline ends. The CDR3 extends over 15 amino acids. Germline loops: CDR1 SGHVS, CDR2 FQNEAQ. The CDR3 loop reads CASSLVAELSYEQYF. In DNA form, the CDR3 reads TGTGCCAGCAGCTTAGTTGCGGAACTTTCCTACGAGCAGTACTTC.

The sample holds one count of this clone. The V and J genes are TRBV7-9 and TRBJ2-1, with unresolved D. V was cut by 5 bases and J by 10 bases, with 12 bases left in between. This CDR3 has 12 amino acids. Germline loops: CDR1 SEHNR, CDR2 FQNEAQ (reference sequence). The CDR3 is CASSPVGWEQFF. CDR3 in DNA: TGTGCCAGCAGCCCCGTTGGATGGGAGCAGTTCTTC.

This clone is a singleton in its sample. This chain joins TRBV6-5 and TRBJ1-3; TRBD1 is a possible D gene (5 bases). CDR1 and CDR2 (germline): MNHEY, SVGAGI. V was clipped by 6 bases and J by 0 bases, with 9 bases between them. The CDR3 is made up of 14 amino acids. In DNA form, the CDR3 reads TGTGCCAGCAGAGGACACAACTCTGGAAACACCATATATTTT. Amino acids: CASRGHNSGNTIYF.

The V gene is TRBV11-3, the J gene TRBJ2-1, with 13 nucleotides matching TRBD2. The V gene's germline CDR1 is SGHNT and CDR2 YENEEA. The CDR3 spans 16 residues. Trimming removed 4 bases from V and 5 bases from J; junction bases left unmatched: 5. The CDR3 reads CASSSRTSGRNNEQFF. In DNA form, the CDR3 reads TGTGCCAGCAGCTCCCGGACTAGCGGGAGAAACAATGAGCAGTTCTTC. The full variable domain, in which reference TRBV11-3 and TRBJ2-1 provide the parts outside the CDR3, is EAGVVQSPRYKIIEKKQPVAFWCNPISGHNTLYWYLQNLGQGPELLIRYENEEAVDDSQLPKDRFSAERLKGVDSTLKIQPAELGDSAVYLCASSSRTSGRNNEQFFGPGTRLTVL.

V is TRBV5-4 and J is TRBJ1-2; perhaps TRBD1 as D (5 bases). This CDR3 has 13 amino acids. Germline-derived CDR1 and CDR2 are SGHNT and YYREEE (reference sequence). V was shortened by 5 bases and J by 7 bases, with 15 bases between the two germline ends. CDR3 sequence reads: CASRDDSAGGYTF. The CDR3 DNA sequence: TGTGCCAGCAGAGACGACAGCGCGGGTGGCTACACCTTC.

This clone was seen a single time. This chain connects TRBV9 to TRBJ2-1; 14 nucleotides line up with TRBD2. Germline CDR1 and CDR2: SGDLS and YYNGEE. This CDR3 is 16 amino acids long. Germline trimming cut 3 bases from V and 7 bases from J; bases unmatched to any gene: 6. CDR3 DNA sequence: TGTGCCAGCAGCGCCGGGACTAGCGGGAGAAGGAATGAGCAGTTCTTC. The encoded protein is CASSAGTSGRRNEQFF.

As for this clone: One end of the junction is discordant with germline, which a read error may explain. CDR3 loop: CASSSGLAGRDEQFF. CDR3 nucleotides: TGTGCTAGCAGCTCGGGACTAGCGGGAAGGGATGAGCAGTTCTTC. The chain joins TRBV7-7 to TRBJ2-1; 13 bases are shared with TRBD2. The CDR3 is 15 residues long. The germline CDR1 and CDR2 sequences are SSHAT and FNYEAQ (reference sequence).

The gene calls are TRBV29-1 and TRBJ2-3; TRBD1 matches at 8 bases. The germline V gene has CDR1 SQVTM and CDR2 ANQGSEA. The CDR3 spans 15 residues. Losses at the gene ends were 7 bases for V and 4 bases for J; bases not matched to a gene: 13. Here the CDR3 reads CSAFTYRQGSDTQYF. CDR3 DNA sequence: TGCAGCGCCTTTACTTATAGACAGGGGTCAGATACGCAGTATTTT.

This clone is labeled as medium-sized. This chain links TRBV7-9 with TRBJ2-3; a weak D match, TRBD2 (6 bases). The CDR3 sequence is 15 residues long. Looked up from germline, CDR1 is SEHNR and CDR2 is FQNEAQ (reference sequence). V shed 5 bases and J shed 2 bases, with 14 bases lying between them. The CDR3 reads CASSLGGRPTDTQYF. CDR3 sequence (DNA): TGTGCCAGCAGCCTGGGGGGAAGGCCCACAGATACGCAGTATTTT.

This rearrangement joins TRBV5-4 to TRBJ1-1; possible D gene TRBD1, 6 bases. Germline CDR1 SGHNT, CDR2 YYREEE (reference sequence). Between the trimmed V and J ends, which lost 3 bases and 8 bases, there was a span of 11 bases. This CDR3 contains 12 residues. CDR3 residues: CASSYGQTEAFF. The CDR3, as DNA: TGTGCCAGCAGCTACGGACAGACCGAAGCTTTCTTT.

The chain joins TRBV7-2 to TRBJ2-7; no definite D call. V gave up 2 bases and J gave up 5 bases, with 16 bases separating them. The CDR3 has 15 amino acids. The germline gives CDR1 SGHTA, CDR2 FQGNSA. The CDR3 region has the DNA TGTGCCAGCAGCTTAAACCCCCCGGGTTGGGACGAGCAGTACTTC. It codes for CASSLNPPGWDEQYF.